This entry is about one TCR beta chain. The antigen is not known. The data derive from a study of cytomegalovirus exposure and HLA in healthy donors. Study-wide background: A preliminary data release comprised around 90 million unique TCRs obtained from HLA-typed donors. Study-level results: Analyses of presence/absence relied on an assumption of roughly uniform sequencing depth across donors.

It was with 60 Vbeta and 13 Jbeta primers that the PCR ran. Profiling relied on immunoSEQ multiplex PCR, and the TCRdb table lists in-frame clones only, not all of them. Among around 130,000 clones listed, 82% were seen once. Sequencing was done on a sample of PBMCs. The receptor's source is a woman between 18 and 29 years old in good health and CMV-seronegative.

CDR3 DNA sequence: TGTGCCAGCAGCCCAGCAGGGGGGTCGGCAGATACGCAGTATTTT. Translated: CASSPAGGSADTQYF. The V and J genes are TRBV11-2 and TRBJ2-3; a possible D gene is TRBD1 (7 bases). There are 15 residues in the CDR3. V was trimmed by 5 bases and J by 4 bases, leaving 16 bases between them. Per germline, CDR1 SGHAT and CDR2 FQNNGV. The full variable domain, in which reference TRBV11-2 and TRBJ2-3 provide the parts outside the CDR3, is EAGVAQSPRYKIIEKRQSVAFWCNPISGHATLYWYQQILGQGPKLLIQFQNNGVVDDSQLPKDRFSAERLKGVDSTLKIQPAKLEDSAVYLCASSPAGGSADTQYFGPGTRLTVL.